A single sample is the source of the 30 T cell receptor beta chains below, sequenced in a study of regulatory T cells listed by TCRdb under 2018. To prepare the library, the immunoSEQ multiplex PCR assay was applied. The multiplex PCR relied on 52 forward TRBV primers and 13 reverse TRBJ primers, and amplification bias was corrected through assay-based and computational methods. Imported from immuneACCESS, the table was reduced by TCRdb to in-frame sequences with V and J called. These copies leave out some clones; in studies compared against another copy, an unresolved V gene accounts for under half, and the cause of the remainder is not known. The sample table shows about 17,000 clones, and 70% to 85% are seen once. The ten top clones hold about 8% of the sample. Points the paper makes about the study in general: Conventional CD4+ T cells from CD3G-deficient patients were enriched for hydrophobic residues at CDR3 positions 6 and 7, suggesting more self-reactive specificities.

The antigens these receptors bind are not known. Sample: conventional CD4+ T cells sorted from blood. The receptor set was obtained from a person in their thirties with CD3G deficiency.

This clone has only a few counts. This chain joins TRBV7-2 and TRBJ1-2, with D tentatively TRBD1 (6 bases). Germline loops: CDR1 SGHTA, CDR2 FQGNSA. V lost 5 bases and J 4 bases, leaving 17 bases between the germline ends. The CDR3 totals 15 residues. CDR3 DNA: TGTGCCAGCAGCCCTTCTGGGGGCGGGGGCTATGGCTACACCTTC. This encodes CASSPSGGGGYGYTF. Combining the CDR3 with reference TRBV7-2 and TRBJ1-2 gives the whole variable domain GAGVSQSPSNKVTEKGKDVELRCDPISGHTALYWYRQSLGQGLEFLIYFQGNSAPDKSGLPSDRFSAERTGGSVSTLTIQRTQQEDSAVYLCASSPSGGGGYGYTFGSGTRLTVV.

This clone was picked up one time. The chain uses TRBV5-1 and TRBJ2-3, with 8 bases matching TRBD2. Trimming at V came to 4 bases and at J to 0 bases, leaving 4 bases not matched to a gene. From germline, CDR1 is SGHRS and CDR2 YFSETQ. The CDR3 runs to 15 residues. The CDR3 nucleotides read TGCGCCAGCAGCCCCGGGACTAGTAGCACAGATACGCAGTATTTT. Residues: CASSPGTSSTDTQYF. The full variable domain, completed using reference TRBV5-1 and TRBJ2-3, is KAGVTQTPRYLIKTRGQQVTLSCSPISGHRSVSWYQQTPGQGLQFLFEYFSETQRNKGNFPGRFSGRQFSNSRSEMNVSTLELGDSALYLCASSPGTSSTDTQYFGPGTRLTVL.

The chain couples TRBV30 to TRBJ1-2, with D unresolved. CDR1 is GTSNPN and CDR2 is SVGIG in the germline V gene (reference sequence). The CDR3 consists of 13 residues. V lost 3 bases to trimming and J lost 4 bases, with 12 bases between them. The CDR3 DNA reads TGTGCCTGGAGCGAGACAAATTTCTATGGCTACACCTTC. Residues: CAWSETNFYGYTF.

The chain carries TRBV13 and TRBJ2-7; the D gene could be TRBD1 or TRBD2 (5 bases each). Trimming left V 5 bases short and J 3 bases short, with 17 bases between. Per the germline V gene, CDR1 is PRHDT and CDR2 is FYEKMQ (reference sequence). The CDR3 extends over 15 amino acids. CDR3 loop: CASSLGPLGIYEQYF. The CDR3 DNA follows: TGTGCCAGCAGCCTGGGACCTTTGGGAATCTACGAGCAGTACTTC.

The chain is built from TRBV19 and TRBJ1-5, with a tentative D call TRBD1 (5 bases). Trimming cost V 5 bases and J 2 bases, with 13 bases left between them. This CDR3 has 15 residues. CDR1 and CDR2 (germline): LNHDA, SQIVND (reference sequence). The CDR3 sequence: CASSRGTVGNQPQHF. The CDR3 nucleotides read TGTGCCAGTAGTCGGGGCACGGTTGGCAATCAGCCCCAGCATTTT.

The chain recombines TRBV28 with TRBJ2-5; 8 positions agree with TRBD1. CDR1 MDHEN and CDR2 SYDVKM come from the germline V gene. The CDR3 is 15 residues long. Germline trimming cut 5 bases from V and 4 bases from J; bases unmatched to any gene: 9. The CDR3 loop reads CASSGGQALGETQYF. The CDR3 region has the DNA TGTGCCAGCAGTGGGGGACAGGCGCTGGGAGAGACCCAGTACTTC.

This chain joins TRBV6-1 and TRBJ1-2; D possibly corresponds to TRBD1 (5 bases). The germline CDR1 and CDR2 sequences are MNHNS and SASEGT. V was trimmed by 0 bases and J by 6 bases, leaving 14 bases between them. CDR3 size: 15 residues. CDR3 nucleotides: TGTGCCAGCAGTGAAGCCCCGACAGTGTCTCATGGCTACACCTTC. Translated: CASSEAPTVSHGYTF.

This chain links TRBV7-4 with TRBJ2-7; 12 bases match TRBD1. This CDR3 contains 17 residues. V shed 1 base, J shed 2 bases, and the junction held 6 bases outside the gene matches. Germline CDR1 and CDR2: SGHVT and SQSDAQ. CDR3 loop: CASSLVTGTGGAYEQYF. The CDR3 nucleotides read TGTGCCAGCAGCTTAGTGACCGGGACAGGGGGCGCCTACGAGCAGTACTTC.

CDR3 sequence reads: CASSRTGGWGTEAFF. DNA of the CDR3: TGTGCCAGCAGCCGGACAGGGGGCTGGGGCACTGAAGCTTTCTTT. The V call is TRBV5-5, the J call TRBJ1-1, with 11 bases aligning to TRBD1. Germline CDR1 and CDR2: SGHKS and YYEKEE (reference sequence). J was trimmed by 4 bases and V by 4 bases; bases with no gene match: 6. This CDR3 has 15 residues.

This chain connects TRBV7-9 to TRBJ2-2; D is uncertain. The ends were cut back, 8 bases at V and 0 bases at J, with 10 bases in the middle. There are 14 residues in the CDR3. Germline CDR1 is SEHNR and CDR2 is FQNEAQ (reference sequence). The CDR3 region is CASGKAANTGELFF. CDR3 sequence (DNA): TGTGCCAGCGGGAAAGCAGCGAACACCGGGGAGCTGTTTTTT.

The chain carries TRBV19 and TRBJ2-1, with TRBD2 identical over 9 bases. The CDR3 contains 16 residues. Per the germline V gene, CDR1 is LNHDA and CDR2 is SQIVND (reference sequence). With 4 bases clipped from V and 0 bases from J, the junction kept 4 bases outside the gene matches. This chain's CDR3 is CASSTLSGSSYNEQFF. In DNA, the CDR3 is TGTGCCAGTAGTACTCTTAGCGGGAGCTCCTACAATGAGCAGTTCTTC.

The V call is TRBV5-1, the J call TRBJ1-1; 9 nucleotides agree with TRBD1. V was pared by 5 bases and J by 4 bases, with 9 bases of the junction left unmatched. From germline, CDR1 is SGHRS and CDR2 YFSETQ. CDR3 length: 15 residues. CDR3: CASSPQGAFGTEAFF. DNA for the CDR3: TGCGCCAGCAGTCCACAGGGGGCGTTTGGCACTGAAGCTTTCTTT. The full variable domain, with the rest looked up from reference TRBV5-1 and TRBJ1-1, is KAGVTQTPRYLIKTRGQQVTLSCSPISGHRSVSWYQQTPGQGLQFLFEYFSETQRNKGNFPGRFSGRQFSNSRSEMNVSTLELGDSALYLCASSPQGAFGTEAFFGQGTRLTVV.

Here the CDR3 DNA reads TGTGCCTGGAGTGGAGGGTCGGAGGAAGGCAATCAGCCCCAGCATTTT. This gives the protein CAWSGGSEEGNQPQHF. This rearrangement joins TRBV30 to TRBJ1-5, with D unclear. CDR1 is GTSNPN, CDR2 SVGIG, per germline (reference sequence). The ends were cut back, 1 base at V and 2 bases at J, with 15 bases in the middle. The CDR3 length is 16 residues.

V and J are TRBV5-1 and TRBJ2-3, with no clear D. In germline, CDR1 is SGHRS, CDR2 YFSETQ. The V end was cut by 4 bases, the J end by 6 bases, with 21 bases between. The CDR3 contains 16 residues. DNA for the CDR3: TGCGCCAGCAGCCGCGCTGTGGCCACCGTGGTGGATACGCAGTATTTT. Translation gives CASSRAVATVVDTQYF.

This clone was observed a single time. V is TRBV6-6 and J is TRBJ1-1, with D unresolved. Germline lookup yields CDR1 MNHNY and CDR2 SVGAGI (reference sequence). The CDR3 consists of 12 residues. V shed 4 bases and J shed 6 bases, with 9 bases lying between them. The CDR3 loop reads CASSSSYAEAFF. CDR3 nucleotide sequence: TGTGCCAGCAGTTCGAGCTACGCTGAAGCTTTCTTT.

V is TRBV6-1 and J is TRBJ2-7; tentatively, D is TRBD2 (6 bases). Trimming stripped 5 bases from V and 2 bases from J, with 16 bases between. Germline V gives CDR1 MNHNS, CDR2 SASEGT. CDR3 length equals 15 residues. DNA of the CDR3: TGTGCCAGCAGTTGGGGCCTGCGCGGGACCTACGAGCAGTACTTC. This translates into CASSWGLRGTYEQYF.

The chain is built from TRBV28 and TRBJ1-5, with a tentative D call TRBD1 (5 bases). V was clipped by 6 bases and J by 6 bases, with 18 bases between them. Per germline, CDR1 MDHEN and CDR2 SYDVKM. This CDR3 has 15 residues. The CDR3 reads CASSPPGMPAQPQHF. CDR3 bases: TGTGCCAGCAGCCCCCCAGGGATGCCGGCTCAGCCCCAGCATTTT.

The chain couples TRBV28 to TRBJ1-1, with unresolved D. With 5 bases removed from V and 4 bases from J, the gap between germline ends came to 17 bases. Germline loops: CDR1 MDHEN, CDR2 SYDVKM. This CDR3 region has 15 residues. The CDR3 is CASSPRTFTSTEAFF. As DNA, the CDR3 is TGTGCCAGCAGTCCCCGGACGTTTACGAGCACTGAAGCTTTCTTT. The full variable domain, with the rest looked up from reference TRBV28 and TRBJ1-1, is DVKVTQSSRYLVKRTGEKVFLECVQDMDHENMFWYRQDPGLGLRLIYFSYDVKMKEKGDIPEGYSVSREKKERFSLILESASTNQTSMYLCASSPRTFTSTEAFFGQGTRLTVV.

The chain carries TRBV6-1 and TRBJ1-6; the match to TRBD1 covers 7 bases. V gave up 8 bases and J gave up 7 bases; unmatched junction bases: 11. Germline V gene data show CDR1 as MNHNS and CDR2 as SASEGT. The CDR3 runs to 15 residues. The CDR3 sequence: CASSAEGQKNSPLHF. The CDR3 nucleotides read TGTGCCAGCTCCGCCGAGGGACAGAAAAATTCACCCCTCCACTTT.

V is TRBV28 and J is TRBJ2-7; TRBD1 matches at 7 bases. The CDR3 spans 14 residues. V shed 6 bases, J shed 2 bases, and the junction held 7 bases outside the gene matches. Germline lookup yields CDR1 MDHEN and CDR2 SYDVKM. In DNA form, the CDR3 reads TGTGCCAGCAGCTCCCCGGGACAGCCCTACGAGCAGTACTTC. This codes for CASSSPGQPYEQYF.

V usage is TRBV10-3 and J usage is TRBJ1-2, with a weak D call TRBD1 (5 bases). The ends were cut back, 6 bases at V and 8 bases at J, with 22 bases in the middle. The germline gives CDR1 ENHRY, CDR2 SYGVKD. The CDR3 covers 15 residues. The CDR3 is CAISDTLDTLGGYTF. The CDR3 bases are TGTGCCATCAGCGACACCTTGGACACGCTGGGGGGCTACACCTTC.

The chain combines TRBV19 with TRBJ1-5; D possibly corresponds to TRBD1 (6 bases). V lost 5 bases and J 3 bases, leaving 17 bases between the germline ends. Per the germline V gene, CDR1 is LNHDA and CDR2 is SQIVND (reference sequence). This CDR3 spans 16 amino acids. CDR3 sequence reads: CASSAPRGTHNQPQHF. The CDR3 coding sequence is TGTGCCAGTAGTGCCCCGAGGGGGACCCACAATCAGCCCCAGCATTTT.

The J gene is TRBJ1-1, the V gene TRBV7-9; D not certain. The CDR3 contains 13 residues. Trimming shortened V by 2 bases and J by 5 bases, and 9 bases separated the two germline ends. The germline CDR1 and CDR2 sequences are SEHNR and FQNEAQ (reference sequence). CDR3 residues: CASSLNSGTEAFF. The CDR3 coding sequence is TGTGCCAGCAGCTTAAACAGCGGGACTGAAGCTTTCTTT.

The rearrangement joins TRBV7-9 to TRBJ1-4, with D maybe TRBD1 (5 bases). The CDR3 runs 14 residues. Trimming cost V 1 base and J 3 bases, with 6 bases left between them. Germline CDR1 and CDR2: SEHNR and FQNEAQ (reference sequence). DNA for the CDR3: TGTGCCAGCAGCTTAGGAGGGGCTAATGAAAAACTGTTTTTT. Residues: CASSLGGANEKLFF.

This rearrangement joins TRBV28 to TRBJ2-3; maybe TRBD2 (6 bases). Germline CDR1 and CDR2: MDHEN and SYDVKM. The CDR3 totals 17 residues. Trimming cost V 1 base and J 1 base, with 15 bases left between them. CDR3 bases: TGTGCCAGCAGTTTATCCCCACCCGGGACTGGCACAGATACGCAGTATTTT. Protein product: CASSLSPPGTGTDTQYF.

V and J are TRBV28 and TRBJ2-1; D ambiguous. The CDR3 contains 14 residues. V lost 2 bases and J 3 bases, leaving 8 bases between the germline ends. Germline lookup yields CDR1 MDHEN and CDR2 SYDVKM. The CDR3 is CASSLRTLYNEQFF. The CDR3 bases are TGTGCCAGCAGTTTAAGGACGCTCTACAATGAGCAGTTCTTC.

V gene TRBV10-2 combines with J gene TRBJ1-1, with D perhaps matching TRBD1 (5 bases). CDR3 length equals 14 residues. V lost 2 bases and J lost 2, with 9 bases in between. Germline V gives CDR1 WSHSY, CDR2 SAAADI. The CDR3 loop is CASSEAGRNTEAFF. CDR3 DNA: TGCGCCAGCAGTGAGGCAGGGCGAAACACTGAAGCTTTCTTT.

The chain couples TRBV27 to TRBJ2-3; D is unclear. Trimming cost V 0 bases and J 2 bases, with 6 bases left between them. CDR3 length: 14 amino acids. Germline V lookup: CDR1 MNHEY, CDR2 SMNVEV (reference sequence). CDR3 sequence (DNA): TGTGCCAGCAGTTTATCCGCAGCCACAGATACGCAGTATTTT. It yields the protein CASSLSAATDTQYF.

The chain employs TRBV7-9 and TRBJ2-3; D remains ambiguous. Trimming pared 3 bases from V and 0 bases from J, leaving 10 bases between. This CDR3 spans 15 amino acids. Germline-derived CDR1 and CDR2 are SEHNR and FQNEAQ (reference sequence). The CDR3 nucleotides read TGTGCCAGCAGCTTTGATACCTCTAGCACAGATACGCAGTATTTT. Protein sequence: CASSFDTSSTDTQYF.

This chain connects TRBV4-1 to TRBJ2-2; 9 positions agree with TRBD1. The V segment lost 3 bases and the J segment 2 bases; nucleotides outside the gene matches: 4. This CDR3 has 16 residues. Germline loops: CDR1 MGHRA, CDR2 YSYEKL. The CDR3 sequence is CASSHGTGINTGELFF. DNA for the CDR3: TGCGCCAGCAGCCACGGGACAGGGATCAACACCGGGGAGCTGTTTTTT.